What follows describes a single TCR beta chain. The sample belongs to a study of cytomegalovirus exposure and HLA in healthy donors. As for the study in general: Genetic ancestry analysis placed around four fifths of the 398 donors that were genotyped in the Caucasian-associated cluster.

Primers included in the PCR were 60 Vbeta and 13 Jbeta primers. In the original workflow: Counted up in a later analysis, unique TCR beta chains came to approximately 83 million, with around 12 million shared. Generated by immunoSEQ multiplex PCR, the TCRdb table keeps only in-frame clones and is missing some. From that table come the V and J calls and clone size; the DNA was used to work out D and trimming. In the table there are 95,000 to 100,000 clones, around four fifths of which are singletons. There are 17 residues in the CDR3. Losses at the gene ends were 3 bases for V and 4 bases for J; bases not matched to a gene: 10. CDR1 and CDR2 from the germline V gene are SGDLS and YYNGEE.

The J gene is TRBJ2-1, the V gene TRBV9, with 10 bases that match TRBD2. The TCR was taken from a man aged 35 to 55 in good health and CMV-seropositive. Sequencing was performed on PBMCs. In DNA form, the CDR3 reads TGTGCCAGCAGCGCCCCGTTAGCGGGGGGAGATTACAATGAGCAGTTCTTC. This gives the protein CASSAPLAGGDYNEQFF.